This T cell receptor (beta chain) was captured in a study of blood T cell repertoires in COVID-19. CDR1 and CDR2 (germline): KGHDR, SFDVKD. The CDR3 runs 13 residues. V dropped 6 bases and J dropped 2; count of bases not matched to a gene: 2. Libraries were prepared by immunoSEQ multiplex PCR; TCRdb keeps only in-frame clonotypes and omits some of them. The sample has around 110,000 clones, just under 85% seen once; the top ten hold roughly 7.1%. The chain uses TRBV24-1 and TRBJ1-2, with TRBD1 identical over 7 bases. The sequenced material came from peripheral blood. The clonotype was recovered from a man aged 70 or older with active or convalescent COVID-19. CDR3 bases: TGTGCCACCAGTAAACAGGGGAACTATGGCTACACCTTC. This translates into CATSKQGNYGYTF.